Listed here is a single T cell receptor beta chain. This clone was seen a few times. The antigen it binds to is not known. No base-level quality is on record; no much larger clone is a single base apart. At diagnosis, peripheral blood, uninvolved tumor-adjacent lung and tumor were collected and were preserved as a mix of fresh-frozen and FFPE material. The data originate from a study of T cells in localized non-small cell lung cancer (dated by TCRdb to about 2020). For the wider study: The study analyzed T cell repertoires of hundreds of early-stage NSCLC patients, comparing tumors and uninvolved tumor-adjacent lungs. The cohort comprised approximately 240 treatment-naïve NSCLC patients with resected, localized lung tumors. The mean age of the NSCLC patients was under 70 years, with roughly 120 men and 95 to 110 women.

The full study reports these points: Because the study design was exploratory, TCR variables were selected using unadjusted p-values without false-discovery rate correction. Of the top 100 tumor clones, a median of roughly 56 were detected in paired uninvolved adjacent lung; under 35 were also among that lung's top 100. Because multi-region tumor sequencing was not done, intratumor heterogeneity could not be ruled out. Longer overall survival was associated with higher T cell density in blood, whereas shorter survival was associated with higher clonality in adjacent lung. Uninvolved tumor-adjacent lung showed the highest T cell clonality, higher than tumor, which suggests more focused antigenic responses in the uninvolved tumor-adjacent lung.

The immunoSEQ Assay was used to sequence TCR beta CDR3 regions from DNA. As for the original processing: T cell density was computed as TCR beta template counts normalized to usable DNA estimated by amplifying housekeeping genes. Richness was estimated with the preseqR package, extrapolating to 400,000 templates for PBMC samples and 120,000 templates for tissue samples. Clonality was taken to be one minus Pielou's evenness. Differential abundance testing on productive amino-acid clonotypes, with a minimum total count of 5 and an alpha of 0.1, was used to identify tissue-enriched TCRs. The Jaccard Index and the Morisita Overlap Index were used to quantify repertoire overlap between compartments. GLIPH grouped TCR beta CDR3s together with public tetramer-defined viral CDR3s, and a viral motif had to include at least three viral sequences and also show V-gene enrichment. This is the immuneACCESS table as TCRdb keeps it, with only in-frame sequences that have V and J called. A part of the clones is gone; compared with another copy, unresolved V genes explain less than half, and the rest is unexplained. The DNA gave D and trimming, while V, J and clone size come from that table. Counted in this sample were 5,000 to 6,500 clones; 40% to 50% of them appeared once. Less than 10% of the sample lies in the top ten.

The junction carries 13 bases between V and J, which are trimmed by 7 bases and 2 bases respectively. The CDR3 starts with the cysteine, ends with the phenylalanine, and has 14 residues. The sequence is cut down to CDR3 DNA, 42 bases in frame from base 1. The germline V gene gives CDR1 as MNHGY and CDR2 as SAAAGT. This sample comprised lung tumor tissue, obtained before any cancer treatment. This TCR was recovered from a woman aged 35 to 70 with stage II squamous cell lung carcinoma. The rearrangement joined TRBV6-8 to TRBJ2-3; TRBD2 is perhaps the D gene, given 6 matching bases. The CDR3 sequence is CASKLEGFTDTQYF. In nucleotide form, the sequence is TGTGCCAGCAAGTTGGAGGGGTTCACAGATACGCAGTATTTT.